This T cell receptor (beta chain) originates from a study of identical twins. This CDR3 spans 14 amino acids. Germline values: CDR1 SQVTM, CDR2 ANQGSEA. Notes on the study in general: Cord blood's abundant beta clonotypes had fewer insertions, unlike memory repertoires. Out-of-frame TCR alpha sharing observed in monozygotic twins exceeded model estimates.

On this clonotype: Its antigen is undetermined. Possible read error: a much larger clone is one base away.

A universal primer site was created by template switching, with the cDNA bearing unique molecular identifiers. TCRdb re-called the 5' RACE reads through MiXCR, storing one row per CDR3 protein. This sample has 1.5 million to 2 million distinct CDR3 sequences, with roughly 35% found just once. Donors uniformly comprised healthy Caucasians. This rearrangement joins TRBV29-1 to TRBJ2-4, with a possible D match to TRBD1 (6 bases). The J call is uncertain, as TRBJ2-7 better fits the DNA end. The sequenced material came from cord blood. This TCR came from a newborn girl in good health. The CDR3 here is CSVGGRQEIYEQYF. The CDR3 DNA follows: TGCAGCGTTGGGGGAAGACAGGAAATCTACGAGCAGTACTTC.